This TCR beta chain is drawn from a study of PD-L1 blockade in urothelial cancer. Time point of the sample: pretreatment peripheral blood. Peripheral blood mononuclear cells were collected from every patient before and during treatment, yielding between 1 and 8 samples per patient. This table comes from immunoSEQ multiplex PCR, and its TCRdb copy is limited to in-frame clones, with some not included. The sample records tens of thousands of clones, roughly 90% being singletons. This receptor was taken from a man in his fifties or sixties with urothelial cancer. The sample was PBMCs, taken around atezolizumab (anti-PD-L1) treatment.

CDR3 nucleotide sequence: TGTGCCAGCAGTCCCGGGACAGTGGAAGCTTTCTTT. Its translation: CASSPGTVEAFF. V usage is TRBV6-6 and J usage is TRBJ1-1, with TRBD1 matching 7 bases. The CDR3 covers 12 residues. CDR1 is MNHNY and CDR2 is SVGAGI in the germline V gene (reference sequence). Trimming cost V 5 bases and J 8 bases; bases outside gene matches: 5.